The 17 T cell receptor beta chains in this list originate from one sample, sequenced in a study of shared clonotypes between healthy human individuals. TCRdb's table, derived via immunoSEQ multiplex PCR, lists solely in-frame clones and lacks some. The table includes 1 million to 1.3 million clones, roughly 74% detected once. Sequenced material: memory CD4+ T cells from PBMCs. Subset here: CD45RA-negative fraction. The source is a man between 18 and 29 years old in good health. Some clones in this sample may be carry-over from other donors' samples.

The CDR3 sequence is CASSQGLAGHTGELFF. CDR3 nucleotide sequence: TGTGCCAGCAGCCAGGGACTAGCGGGCCACACCGGGGAGCTGTTTTTT. The rearrangement links TRBV5-4 to TRBJ2-2; 12 bases are a match to TRBD2. Germline trimming cut 4 bases from V and 3 bases from J; bases unmatched to any gene: 4. There are 16 residues in the CDR3. Per germline, CDR1 SGHNT and CDR2 YYREEE (reference sequence).

A word on this clone: This clone may be a read error of a much larger clone one base away. The chain uses TRBV7-9 and TRBJ1-4; D gene unclear. CDR3 length: 17 amino acids. CDR1 is SEHNR, CDR2 FQNEAQ, per germline (reference sequence). CDR3 DNA: TGTGCCGGCAGCTTATCCAATGCTGGGAAAACTAATGAAAAACTGTTTTTT. It is translated as CAGSLSNAGKTNEKLFF.

This sequence joins TRBV6-6 and TRBJ1-2, with D tentatively TRBD1 (5 bases). Between the trimmed V and J ends, which lost 2 bases and 5 bases, there was a span of 15 bases. Germline loops: CDR1 MNHNY, CDR2 SVGAGI (reference sequence). CDR3 length: 15 amino acids. The CDR3, as DNA: TGTGCCAGCAGTTACCCCGCGCTAGGGACGTATGGCTACACCTTC. Protein: CASSYPALGTYGYTF.

Regarding this clone: At the DNA level, this CDR3 is encoded by other sequences in the same sample as well. This sequence joins TRBV27 and TRBJ2-7, with D uncertain. Trimming stripped 2 bases from V and 3 bases from J, with 8 bases between. Germline assignment: CDR1 MNHEY and CDR2 SMNVEV (reference sequence). The CDR3 extends over 13 amino acids. The CDR3 region is CASSLRRSYEQYF. CDR3 nucleotide sequence: TGTGCCAGCAGTTTACGCCGAAGCTACGAGCAGTACTTC.

The V gene is TRBV11-2, the J gene TRBJ1-2, with unresolved D. The CDR3 covers 15 residues. The germline V gene has CDR1 SGHAT and CDR2 FQNNGV. V lost 1 base to trimming and J lost 0 bases, with 9 bases between them. CDR3 sequence: CASSLGAQANYGYTF. The CDR3 DNA is TGTGCCAGCAGCTTAGGGGCCCAAGCTAACTATGGCTACACCTTC.

J is TRBJ2-7 and V is TRBV11-2, with D unresolved. The CDR3 is 13 amino acids. V was cut by 0 bases and J by 6 bases, with 9 bases left in between. Germline V gene lookup returns CDR1 SGHAT and CDR2 FQNNGV. This chain's CDR3 is CASSLDRAGEQYF. The DNA of the CDR3 is TGTGCCAGCAGCTTAGATCGGGCAGGCGAGCAGTACTTC.

CDR3 coding DNA: TGCGCCAGCAGCCCGGATAGCGGGAGGGCATACAATGAGCAGTTCTTC. It specifies CASSPDSGRAYNEQFF. The genes are TRBV5-1 and TRBJ2-1; TRBD2 aligns across 11 bases. CDR1 and CDR2 from the germline V gene are SGHRS and YFSETQ. CDR3 length: 16 residues. Germline trimming cut 4 bases from V and 4 bases from J; bases unmatched to any gene: 7.

The rearrangement links TRBV7-2 to TRBJ1-1; D is ambiguous. This CDR3 spans 13 amino acids. Trimming took off 3 bases at V and 0 bases at J, with 5 bases between the two ends. CDR1 and CDR2 (germline): SGHTA, FQGNSA. CDR3 coding DNA: TGTGCCAGCAGCTTCGCCATGAACACTGAAGCTTTCTTT. This translates into CASSFAMNTEAFF.

The chain has TRBV5-4 and TRBJ2-1, with 10 bases that match TRBD2. The CDR3 is 15 residues long. The V gene's germline CDR1 is SGHNT and CDR2 YYREEE (reference sequence). With 2 bases clipped from V and 6 bases from J, the junction kept 5 bases outside the gene matches. The CDR3 DNA sequence: TGTGCCAGCAGCTTAAATTTAGCGGGAGGCAATGAGCAGTTCTTC. This codes for CASSLNLAGGNEQFF.

This clone was counted ten times or more. The V and J genes are TRBV5-4 and TRBJ2-2; no firm D call. Trimming removed 4 bases from V and 0 bases from J, with 10 bases in between. The V gene's germline CDR1 is SGHNT and CDR2 YYREEE (reference sequence). The CDR3 sequence is 15 residues long. CDR3 bases: TGTGCCAGCAGCCCGACACCGGCGAACACCGGGGAGCTGTTTTTT. Residues: CASSPTPANTGELFF. The variable domain in full, completed from reference TRBV5-4 and TRBJ2-2, reads ETGVTQSPTHLIKTRGQQVTLRCSSQSGHNTVSWYQQALGQGPQFIFQYYREEENGRGNFPPRFSGLQFPNYSSELNVNALELDDSALYLCASSPTPANTGELFFGEGSRLTVL.

This sequence joins TRBV7-9 and TRBJ1-4; perhaps TRBD1 as D (6 bases). This CDR3 has 14 residues. V was cut by 4 bases and J by 7 bases, with 13 bases left in between. Germline lookup yields CDR1 SEHNR and CDR2 FQNEAQ (reference sequence). The CDR3 DNA sequence: TGTGCCAGCAGCTCCGAAAGAGGGGGTGAAAAACTGTTTTTT. Its protein product is CASSSERGGEKLFF.

The V gene is TRBV29-1, the J gene TRBJ2-5; a weak D match, TRBD1 (5 bases). Germline lookup yields CDR1 SQVTM and CDR2 ANQGSEA. The length of the CDR3 is 12 residues. Trimming pared 4 bases from V and 4 bases from J, leaving 10 bases between. CDR3 sequence (DNA): TGCAGCGTTGTAGCAGGGTCAGAGACCCAGTACTTC. Translating it yields CSVVAGSETQYF. Full variable domain (rest looked up from reference TRBV29-1 and TRBJ2-5): SAVISQKPSRDICQRGTSLTIQCQVDSQVTMMFWYRQQPGQSLTLIATANQGSEATYESGFVIDKFPISRPNLTFSTLTVSNMSPEDSSIYLCSVVAGSETQYFGPGTRLLVL.

The chain has TRBV7-8 and TRBJ2-2; D is uncertain. This CDR3 contains 15 residues. CDR1 is SGHVS, CDR2 FQNEAQ, per germline. V dropped 2 bases and J dropped 6 bases, with 13 bases sitting between them. The CDR3 bases are TGTGCCAGCAGCTTACGTTTCGGGTCTGCCGGGGAGCTGTTTTTT. As protein: CASSLRFGSAGELFF.

V and J are TRBV4-1 and TRBJ1-1; a weak D match, TRBD1 (6 bases). Per germline, CDR1 MGHRA and CDR2 YSYEKL. Trimming took 5 bases from V and 0 from J, leaving 10 bases between them. The CDR3 sequence is 14 residues long. Here the CDR3 reads CASSSRTVNTEAFF. As DNA, the CDR3 is TGCGCCAGCAGCTCCAGGACAGTGAACACTGAAGCTTTCTTT.

V is TRBV28 and J is TRBJ1-1; tentatively, D is TRBD1 (6 bases). V was clipped by 4 bases and J by 6 bases, with 15 bases between them. Looked up from germline, CDR1 is MDHEN and CDR2 is SYDVKM. The CDR3 loop spans 14 amino acids. The CDR3 here is CASSSGSRGAEAFF. CDR3 bases: TGTGCCAGCAGTTCCGGATCCAGGGGCGCTGAAGCTTTCTTT.

This clone is a singleton in its sample. This chain uses TRBV9 with TRBJ1-3; TRBD1 might be the D (6 bases). V lost 2 bases and J lost 5, with 17 bases in between. This CDR3 is built from 16 residues. Germline CDR1 and CDR2: SGDLS and YYNGEE. Here the CDR3 reads CASSVETGLRRNTIYF. The CDR3 nucleotides read TGTGCCAGCAGCGTCGAGACAGGTCTGAGGCGAAACACCATATATTTT.

This clone was counted only a few times. The chain couples TRBV10-3 to TRBJ2-5; the match to TRBD2 covers 11 bases. The V gene end was trimmed by 10 bases and the J gene end by 3 bases; junction bases not matched to a gene: 7. CDR3 length equals 14 residues. Germline CDR1 and CDR2: ENHRY and SYGVKD. The CDR3 sequence: CASRGTSGKETQYF. The CDR3 region has the DNA TGTGCCAGCCGTGGGACTAGCGGTAAAGAGACCCAGTACTTC.